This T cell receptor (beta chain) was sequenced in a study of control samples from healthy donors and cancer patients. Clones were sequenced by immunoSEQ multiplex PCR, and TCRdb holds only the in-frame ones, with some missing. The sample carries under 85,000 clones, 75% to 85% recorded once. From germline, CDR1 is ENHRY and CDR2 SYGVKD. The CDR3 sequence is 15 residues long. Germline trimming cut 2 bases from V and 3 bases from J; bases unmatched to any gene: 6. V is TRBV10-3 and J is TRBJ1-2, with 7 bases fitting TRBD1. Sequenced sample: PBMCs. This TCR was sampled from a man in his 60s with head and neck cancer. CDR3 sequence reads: CAISEQGGADYGYTF. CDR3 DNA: TGTGCCATCAGTGAGCAGGGGGGCGCGGACTATGGCTACACCTTC.